This entry is about one T cell receptor (beta chain). The data stem from a study of blood T cell repertoires in COVID-19. Across the whole study: T cells, B-cell-depleted T cells, or PBMCs provided the cDNA or gDNA that served as material.

TCRdb's copy holds only in-frame clones and misses some; the assay was immunoSEQ multiplex PCR. The sample contains around 81,000 clones, nearly 90% of which appear only once. The length of the CDR3 is 15 residues. Germline CDR1 reads LNHNV; CDR2 reads YYDKDF (reference sequence). With 7 bases removed from V and 3 bases from J, the gap between germline ends came to 16 bases. Sequenced input: peripheral blood. This sequence joins TRBV15 and TRBJ1-3, with D possibly being TRBD1 (6 bases). The origin of this receptor is a man between 65 and 85 years old with acute or convalescent COVID-19. CDR3 in DNA: TGTGCCACCAATAAAGGGGCAGGGGATGGAAACACCATATATTTT. Its translation is CATNKGAGDGNTIYF.